In this sample, the clone carrying this TCR beta chain turned up once. The data belong to a study of OX40 agonist ivuxolimab in advanced cancers. Generated by immunoSEQ multiplex PCR, the TCRdb table keeps only in-frame clones and is missing some. The sample has under 25,000 clones; 80% to 85% are singletons. Germline lookup yields CDR1 SGHTA and CDR2 FQGNSA. V shed 3 bases and J shed 1 base, with 9 bases lying between them. The CDR3 length is 14 residues. This chain links TRBV7-2 with TRBJ2-5; the D gene is possibly TRBD1 (5 bases). Material: CD4+ or CD8+ T cells sorted from blood, obtained in a trial of the OX40 agonist ivuxolimab. The receptor was derived from an adult with an advanced solid tumor such as melanoma, head and neck, liver or kidney cancer. The CDR3 DNA follows: TGTGCCAGCAGCTTTAGACAGATCCAAGAGACCCAGTACTTC. Translated, it gives CASSFRQIQETQYF.